The present T cell receptor (beta chain) was sequenced within a study of cytomegalovirus exposure and HLA in healthy donors. In germline, CDR1 is SGDLS, CDR2 YYNGEE. The ends lost 0 bases at V and 5 bases at J; junction bases unmatched: 7. The CDR3 has 15 amino acids. Use of 60 Vbeta and 13 Jbeta primers characterized the PCR. Per the study methods: Later work found about 80 million unique TCR beta chains, with some 11 million shared. Repertoires were generated with immunoSEQ multiplex PCR, while TCRdb's copy carries only in-frame clones and drops some. The D gene and trimming were derived from the DNA, and the V and J assignments and clone size from that table. The table shows 150,000 or so clones, with around 73% occurring only once.

The genes are TRBV9 and TRBJ1-2; 7 bases agree with TRBD1. The TCR originated in a woman aged 18-29 years in good health and CMV-seronegative. The sample was PBMCs. CDR3 in amino acids: CASSVGGQDSYGYTF. CDR3 DNA: TGTGCCAGCAGCGTAGGAGGACAGGACTCTTATGGCTACACCTTC.